This entry lists 30 T cell receptor beta chains sequenced from one sample in a study of vaccination and CD4 T cells after COVID-19. With the Oncomine TCR Beta short-read assay, DNA from cultured CD4+ T cells was sequenced. TCRdb processed the PCR reads anew with MiXCR; each CDR3 protein has one entry. The data contain about 20,000 distinct CDR3 sequences, around 52% of them singletons. No antigens are known for them. The treatment: approximately 9-day PBMC culture with coronavirus spike peptide pools or control peptides (ViraFEST assay). The sequenced sample consisted of CD4+ T cells from blood, cultured in vitro. These receptors were collected from a human donor who had recovered from COVID-19.

This clonotype showed up just a few times. The rearrangement joins TRBV28 to TRBJ2-2; D is ambiguous. This CDR3 has 13 amino acids. Trimming cost V 5 bases and J 5 bases, with 9 bases left between them. The V gene's germline CDR1 is MDHEN and CDR2 SYDVKM. Here the CDR3 DNA reads TGTGCCAGCAGTCCCCGTGGGACCGGGGAGCTGTTTTTT. This codes for CASSPRGTGELFF.

This clonotype was detected a few times. CDR3: CATSEGASVETQYF. Here the CDR3 DNA reads TGTGCCACCAGTGAGGGGGCTTCTGTGGAGACCCAGTACTTC. This chain uses TRBV24-1 with TRBJ2-5; D is possibly TRBD1 (6 bases). Germline CDR1 and CDR2: KGHDR and SFDVKD. This CDR3 comprises 14 residues. The V end lost 4 bases, the J end lost 5 bases, and 13 bases lay between the germline ends.

The gene calls are TRBV12-3 or TRBV12-4 and TRBJ1-2, with no clear D. The ends were cut back, 1 base at V and 7 bases at J, with 7 bases in the middle. This CDR3 spans 12 amino acids. CDR3 DNA: TGTGCCAGCAGTTTAGTCGGACGTGGCTACACCTTC. Its protein product is CASSLVGRGYTF.

The chain employs TRBV30 and TRBJ2-1; D is unclear. The V gene lost 0 bases and the J gene lost 4 bases, with 1 base spanning the gap. Germline V lookup: CDR1 GTSNPN, CDR2 SVGIG (reference sequence). The CDR3 runs 11 residues. The chain's CDR3 is CAWSVYNEQFF. The CDR3 region has the DNA TGTGCCTGGAGTGTTTACAATGAGCAGTTCTTC.

The V and J genes are TRBV5-1 and TRBJ2-2; D unclear. Trimming removed 4 bases at V and 2 bases at J, with 15 bases between. Per the germline V gene, CDR1 is SGHRS and CDR2 is YFSETQ. This CDR3 is 16 amino acids long. The CDR3 sequence is CASSPLGTSNTGELFF. The CDR3 DNA is TGCGCCAGCAGCCCCCTCGGAACCAGCAACACCGGGGAGCTGTTTTTT.

In this sample, this clonotype turned up a few times. The V and J genes are TRBV19 and TRBJ1-5; 8 bases are shared with TRBD1. V trimming: 2 bases; J trimming: 0 bases; junction bases outside the gene matches: 3. CDR3 length: 16 residues. Germline CDR1 is LNHDA and CDR2 is SQIVND (reference sequence). The DNA of the CDR3 is TGTGCCAGTAGTATAACAGGGACAGGTAGCAATCAGCCCCAGCATTTT. It encodes CASSITGTGSNQPQHF.

CDR3: CAGGDPNTGELFF. CDR3 bases: TGTGCCGGGGGTGATCCGAACACCGGGGAGCTGTTTTTT. V is TRBV24-1 and J is TRBJ2-2, with D perhaps matching TRBD1 or TRBD2 (5 bases each). Germline CDR1 reads KGHDR; CDR2 reads SFDVKD. The length of the CDR3 is 13 residues. V lost 12 bases and J lost 0, with 10 bases in between.

The chain recombines TRBV20-1 with TRBJ1-5; unclear D gene. The CDR3 is made up of 13 amino acids. Germline values: CDR1 DFQATT, CDR2 SNEGSKA (reference sequence). Between the trimmed V and J ends, which lost 3 bases and 4 bases, there was a span of 10 bases. This CDR3 is CSARSQFNQPQHF. The CDR3 bases are TGCAGTGCTAGGTCCCAGTTTAATCAGCCCCAGCATTTT.

The J gene is TRBJ2-7, the V gene TRBV5-4; 8 bases map to TRBD1. V lost 4 bases, J lost 7 bases, and 13 bases stayed unmatched. Germline V gives CDR1 SGHNT, CDR2 YYREEE (reference sequence). The CDR3 extends over 15 amino acids. In DNA, the CDR3 is TGTGCCAGCAGCCCCGGACCGCAGGGGGCAGGGGAGCAGTACTTC. Translated, it gives CASSPGPQGAGEQYF.

The chain uses TRBV19 and TRBJ1-5; TRBD1 is a possible D gene (5 bases). V was shortened by 8 bases and J by 7 bases, with 15 bases between the two germline ends. CDR3 length: 13 residues. Germline V gene data show CDR1 as LNHDA and CDR2 as SQIVND (reference sequence). The CDR3 reads CASRGTFGQPQHF. CDR3 nucleotides: TGTGCCAGTCGAGGGACTTTTGGACAGCCCCAGCATTTT.

The genes are TRBV7-3 and TRBJ1-1; no reliable D call. Trimming took off 0 bases at V and 4 bases at J, with 6 bases between the two ends. The length of the CDR3 is 13 residues. CDR1 and CDR2 (germline): SGHTA, FQGTGA. The CDR3 loop is CASSLTQSTEAFF. CDR3 bases: TGTGCCAGCAGCTTAACGCAGAGCACTGAAGCTTTCTTT.

The chain couples TRBV28 to TRBJ1-6; TRBD1 matches 7 bases. The V and J ends lost 6 bases and 9 bases, in that order; junction bases with no gene match: 11. Germline V CDR1 and CDR2: MDHEN, SYDVKM. This CDR3 is 15 amino acids long. CDR3 coding DNA: TGTGCCAGCAGCCCGCCTCGGACAGGCGGTTCACCCCTCCACTTT. The encoded protein is CASSPPRTGGSPLHF.

This clonotype occurred a few times. V is TRBV6-1 and J is TRBJ2-3; D is perhaps TRBD1 (5 bases). Trimming took 3 bases from V and 3 from J, leaving 7 bases between them. This CDR3 has 13 residues. Germline loops: CDR1 MNHNS, CDR2 SASEGT. Here the CDR3 DNA reads TGTGCCAGCAGTGAGCCAGGGACAGATACGCAGTATTTT. This gives the protein CASSEPGTDTQYF.

This clonotype was recorded once. The gene calls are TRBV6-1 and TRBJ1-2, with D unresolved. CDR1 and CDR2 from the germline V gene are MNHNS and SASEGT. V shed 1 base and J shed 4 bases, with 7 bases lying between them. The CDR3 extends over 13 amino acids. DNA for the CDR3: TGTGCCAGCAGTGAAGGGGGAAGCTATGGCTACACCTTC. Amino acid sequence: CASSEGGSYGYTF.

This clonotype was detected a few times. The rearrangement links TRBV6-1 to TRBJ2-7; D possibly uses TRBD1 or TRBD2 (5 bases each). This CDR3 has 14 amino acids. CDR1 is MNHNS and CDR2 is SASEGT in the germline V gene. V shed 6 bases and J shed 7 bases, with 19 bases lying between them. The CDR3 DNA follows: TGTGCCAGCAGATTGTCCGGGACCGGGAAGGAGCAGTACTTC. Its translation is CASRLSGTGKEQYF.

This rearrangement joins TRBV24-1 to TRBJ2-3; D gene uncertain. The CDR3 loop spans 12 amino acids. With 0 bases removed from V and 12 bases from J, the gap between germline ends came to 9 bases. Germline V gene sequence: CDR1 KGHDR, CDR2 SFDVKD. The CDR3 DNA is TGTGCCACCAGTGATTTGAGGGCCACACAGTATTTT. Its translation: CATSDLRATQYF.

This chain joins TRBV20-1 and TRBJ2-1, with 10 bases identical to TRBD2. Germline CDR1 reads DFQATT; CDR2 reads SNEGSKA (reference sequence). The CDR3 sequence is 15 residues long. After removal of 6 bases from V and 5 bases from J, the junction contained 10 bases not matched to a gene. The CDR3 spells CSAKRFLAGDNEQFF. The DNA of the CDR3 is TGCAGTGCCAAGAGATTCCTAGCGGGGGACAATGAGCAGTTCTTC.

J is TRBJ1-6 and V is TRBV5-4; D gene ambiguous. The germline CDR1 and CDR2 sequences are SGHNT and YYREEE (reference sequence). The CDR3 contains 14 residues. With 4 bases removed from V and 8 bases from J, the gap between germline ends came to 13 bases. In DNA, the CDR3 is TGTGCCAGCAGCGCAGCGATCGCTGATTCACCCCTCCACTTT. It translates to CASSAAIADSPLHF.

The table lists this clonotype with a few counts. The chain couples TRBV6-1 to TRBJ2-3; D may be TRBD2 (7 bases). The CDR3 contains 15 residues. Per germline, CDR1 MNHNS and CDR2 SASEGT. Trimming stripped 8 bases from V and 2 bases from J, with 17 bases between. The CDR3 DNA reads TGTGCCAGCTACCCTCGAGGGGGGGACACAGATACGCAGTATTTT. Encoded protein: CASYPRGGDTDTQYF.

This chain links TRBV7-9 with TRBJ2-3; 7 bases agree with TRBD2. Per the germline V gene, CDR1 is SEHNR and CDR2 is FQNEAQ (reference sequence). The CDR3 length is 14 residues. The ends lost 6 bases at V and 1 base at J; junction bases unmatched: 4. The CDR3 DNA follows: TGTGCCAGCAGGGGAGGGTGGGGCACAGATACGCAGTATTTT. Its protein is CASRGGWGTDTQYF.

This clonotype was recorded a few times. The J gene is TRBJ2-7, the V gene TRBV20-1; 9 bases are a match to TRBD2. CDR1 DFQATT and CDR2 SNEGSKA come from the germline V gene (reference sequence). With V trimmed by 6 bases and J by 6 bases, 9 bases remained unmatched. The CDR3 is 13 residues long. CDR3 in amino acids: CSASLAGLSEQYF. The CDR3 DNA follows: TGCAGTGCCTCGCTAGCGGGGCTGTCCGAGCAGTACTTC.

This clonotype was seen a few times. V is TRBV20-1 and J is TRBJ1-1; D is unresolved. This CDR3 has 13 amino acids. Per germline, CDR1 DFQATT and CDR2 SNEGSKA (reference sequence). V lost 2 bases and J 1 base, leaving 8 bases between the germline ends. The CDR3 DNA is TGCAGTGCTAGACATAAGGGGAACACTGAAGCTTTCTTT. This translates into CSARHKGNTEAFF.

This clonotype has more than one count but fewer than ten. J is TRBJ1-5 and V is TRBV11-2, with 8 bases aligning to TRBD1. V shed 1 base and J 5 bases; nucleotides not matched to a gene: 4. This CDR3 has 15 amino acids. Germline V lookup: CDR1 SGHAT, CDR2 FQNNGV. CDR3 bases: TGTGCCAGCAGCTTAGGGACAGGGAGGGATCAGCCCCAGCATTTT. This encodes CASSLGTGRDQPQHF.

The chain joins TRBV6-1 to TRBJ2-2; 12 bases fit TRBD2. Per the germline V gene, CDR1 is MNHNS and CDR2 is SASEGT. The CDR3 is 16 residues long. V shed 6 bases and J 0 bases; nucleotides not matched to a gene: 2. The CDR3 nucleotides read TGTGCCAGCAGATCTAGCGGGGGGGCGAACACCGGGGAGCTGTTTTTT. Protein: CASRSSGGANTGELFF.

V is TRBV28 and J is TRBJ1-1; weak D call: TRBD1 (6 bases). V gave up 2 bases and J gave up 0 bases, with 10 bases separating them. The CDR3 contains 15 residues. Per the germline V gene, CDR1 is MDHEN and CDR2 is SYDVKM. Here the CDR3 reads CASSLRDTMNTEAFF. The CDR3 DNA is TGTGCCAGCAGTTTAAGGGACACCATGAACACTGAAGCTTTCTTT. Using reference TRBV28 and TRBJ1-1 for the parts outside the CDR3, the full variable domain is DVKVTQSSRYLVKRTGEKVFLECVQDMDHENMFWYRQDPGLGLRLIYFSYDVKMKEKGDIPEGYSVSREKKERFSLILESASTNQTSMYLCASSLRDTMNTEAFFGQGTRLTVV.

This clonotype was seen a handful of times. The chain carries TRBV7-3 and TRBJ2-7; D could derive from TRBD1 or TRBD2 (5 bases each). Germline V gene sequence: CDR1 SGHTA, CDR2 FQGTGA. V gave up 5 bases and J gave up 6 bases, with 14 bases separating them. The CDR3 sequence is 13 residues long. The CDR3, as DNA: TGTGCCAGCAGCCCGCAGGGAGATCGCGAGCAGTACTTC. Translated: CASSPQGDREQYF.

The chain has TRBV15 and TRBJ2-5, with D tentatively TRBD2 (6 bases). This CDR3 contains 13 residues. Between the trimmed V and J ends, which lost 5 bases and 7 bases, there was a span of 14 bases. CDR1 LNHNV and CDR2 YYDKDF come from the germline V gene (reference sequence). The CDR3 sequence is CATSEIKGGTQYF. CDR3 in DNA: TGTGCCACCAGCGAGATAAAGGGAGGGACCCAGTACTTC. The entire variable domain, with the rest obtained from reference TRBV15 and TRBJ2-5, is as follows: DAMVIQNPRYQVTQFGKPVTLSCSQTLNHNVMYWYQQKSSQAPKLLFHYYDKDFNNEADTPDNFQSRRPNTSFCFLDIRSPGLGDTAMYLCATSEIKGGTQYFGPGTRLLVL.

The V gene is TRBV19, the J gene TRBJ2-3; D possibly corresponds to TRBD2 (6 bases). Per germline, CDR1 LNHDA and CDR2 SQIVND (reference sequence). Trimming shortened V by 4 bases and J by 3 bases, and 14 bases separated the two germline ends. This CDR3 is built from 15 residues. For the CDR3, the DNA is TGTGCCAGTAGTAATCGGGCGGGGTATACAGATACGCAGTATTTT. It yields the protein CASSNRAGYTDTQYF.

The chain is built from TRBV18 and TRBJ2-1; TRBD1 agrees at 8 bases. J lost 6 bases, V lost 3 bases, and 1 base had no gene match. The CDR3 totals 13 residues. The germline V gene has CDR1 KGHSH and CDR2 LQKENI. The CDR3 here is CASSPDRVNEQFF. As DNA, the CDR3 is TGTGCCAGCTCACCGGACAGGGTCAATGAGCAGTTCTTC.

The chain combines TRBV6-1 with TRBJ1-2, with TRBD1 matching 7 bases. Germline assignment: CDR1 MNHNS and CDR2 SASEGT. After removal of 4 bases from V and 0 bases from J, the junction contained 5 bases not matched to a gene. The CDR3 is 15 amino acids. The CDR3 here is CASSGGDSTNYGYTF. The CDR3 DNA follows: TGTGCCAGCAGTGGGGGGGACAGCACTAACTATGGCTACACCTTC.